This record looks at one TCR beta chain sequence and its context. What it recognizes is unknown. The sample is drawn from a study of cytomegalovirus exposure and HLA in healthy donors. Researchers ran the PCR with 60 Vbeta and 13 Jbeta primers. Method: immunoSEQ multiplex PCR; TCRdb's copy keeps in-frame clones and lacks some. The sample records some 180,000 clones, around 83% being singletons. V was pared by 6 bases and J by 5 bases, with 14 bases of the junction left unmatched. Germline V gene lookup returns CDR1 SGHRS and CDR2 YFSETQ. The CDR3 extends over 15 amino acids. Study-level results: Presence/absence analyses assumed roughly uniform sequencing depth across donors, which may not hold. Among immune exposure information, only CMV serostatus was available. Relative to the approximately 670-donor mean, N-insertions were reportedly fewer in an Asian-associated ancestry cluster in a later analysis.

The V gene is TRBV5-1, the J gene TRBJ2-7; 7 nucleotides line up with TRBD1. This clonotype was sampled from a girl aged 2 to 9 in good health and CMV-seropositive. Source material: PBMCs. In DNA, the CDR3 is TGCGCCAGCAATCAGTTTCCAGGGGGAAGTGACGAGCAGTACTTC. It encodes CASNQFPGGSDEQYF.